The 21 T cell receptor beta chains listed next were all sequenced from one sample in a study of blood T cell repertoires in COVID-19. TCRdb keeps only in-frame clones here, not all; method: immunoSEQ multiplex PCR. This repertoire shows roughly 270,000 clones, 85% found once; its top ten account for 2% to 3%. Input material: PBMCs or T cells enriched from blood (not recorded which). All receptors derive from a woman between 50 and 59 years old who had recovered from COVID-19.

This sequence joins TRBV11-3 and TRBJ2-1, with D possibly TRBD2 on 6 matching bases. The length of the CDR3 is 15 residues. Germline lookup yields CDR1 SGHNT and CDR2 YENEEA. V lost 0 bases and J lost 4, with 10 bases in between. The CDR3 protein is CASSLEGGDYNEQFF. The DNA of the CDR3 is TGTGCCAGCAGCTTAGAGGGCGGGGATTACAATGAGCAGTTCTTC.

The chain employs TRBV19 and TRBJ2-5, with D unresolved. The germline V and J ends were trimmed by 3 bases and 3 bases, with 8 bases remaining between them. Germline lookup yields CDR1 LNHDA and CDR2 SQIVND (reference sequence). This CDR3 has 13 amino acids. CDR3 nucleotides: TGTGCCAGTAGTATGGCCCTTAAAGAGACCCAGTACTTC. This encodes CASSMALKETQYF.

This CDR3 reads CAISEQGAGYEQYF. For the CDR3, the DNA is TGTGCCATCAGTGAACAGGGGGCGGGTTACGAGCAGTACTTC. The chain employs TRBV10-3 and TRBJ2-7; 9 nucleotides align to TRBD1. The CDR3 contains 14 residues. The ends lost 3 bases at V and 4 bases at J; junction bases unmatched: 4. In germline, CDR1 is ENHRY, CDR2 SYGVKD.

This sequence joins TRBV19 and TRBJ1-2, with 7 bases identical to TRBD1. Germline V gene sequence: CDR1 LNHDA, CDR2 SQIVND (reference sequence). The CDR3 is made up of 14 amino acids. V lost 7 bases, J lost 8 bases, and 13 bases stayed unmatched. The CDR3 loop reads CASTENRGSGGYTF. The DNA of the CDR3 is TGTGCCAGTACCGAGAACAGGGGTTCTGGAGGCTACACCTTC.

Only a few counts were recorded for this clone. V usage is TRBV5-8 and J usage is TRBJ1-2; weak D call: TRBD1 (5 bases). V lost 2 bases, J lost 5 bases, and 10 bases lay in between. The CDR3 contains 13 residues. The V gene's germline CDR1 is SGHTS and CDR2 YDEGEE. The CDR3 region is CASSLQVTYGYTF. The CDR3 nucleotides read TGTGCCAGCAGCTTACAGGTTACGTATGGCTACACCTTC. The entire variable domain, with the rest obtained from reference TRBV5-8 and TRBJ1-2, is as follows: EAGVTQSPTHLIKTRGQQATLRCSPISGHTSVYWYQQALGLGLQFLLWYDEGEERNRGNFPPRFSGRQFPNYSSELNVNALELEDSALYLCASSLQVTYGYTFGSGTRLTVV.

This clone has a single count. The rearrangement links TRBV2 to TRBJ1-1; D perhaps matches TRBD1 (5 bases). From germline, CDR1 is SNHLY and CDR2 FYNNEI. The CDR3 consists of 13 residues. Between the trimmed V and J ends, which lost 7 bases and 1 base, there was a span of 10 bases. The CDR3 bases are TGTGCCAGCAAAGGACAACAGAACACTGAAGCTTTCTTT. It encodes CASKGQQNTEAFF.

The chain recombines TRBV2 with TRBJ2-1, with 9 bases matching TRBD1. The length of the CDR3 is 15 residues. V was pared by 3 bases and J by 3 bases, with 3 bases of the junction left unmatched. The germline V gene has CDR1 SNHLY and CDR2 FYNNEI. In DNA, the CDR3 is TGTGCCAGCAGTGACGGGACAGGGAACTACAATGAGCAGTTCTTC. Amino acids: CASSDGTGNYNEQFF.

The DNA for the CDR3 is TGCGCCAGCAGCCAAGATTGGAGGGGTACTAAAGAGACCCAGTACTTC. Its translation: CASSQDWRGTKETQYF. The chain couples TRBV4-1 to TRBJ2-5; D might be TRBD2 (6 bases). The V end was cut by 0 bases, the J end by 3 bases, with 14 bases between. In germline, CDR1 is MGHRA, CDR2 YSYEKL. The CDR3 sequence is 16 residues long.

V and J are TRBV28 and TRBJ1-4, with 8 bases aligning to TRBD1. CDR3 size: 17 residues. After removal of 4 bases from V and 1 base from J, the junction contained 8 bases not matched to a gene. From germline, CDR1 is MDHEN and CDR2 SYDVKM. The CDR3 nucleotides are TGTGCCAGCAGTTCCCGAGGACAGGGTATAACTAATGAAAAACTGTTTTTT. Its protein is CASSSRGQGITNEKLFF. Supplemented by reference TRBV28 and TRBJ1-4, the full variable domain reads DVKVTQSSRYLVKRTGEKVFLECVQDMDHENMFWYRQDPGLGLRLIYFSYDVKMKEKGDIPEGYSVSREKKERFSLILESASTNQTSMYLCASSSRGQGITNEKLFFGSGTQLSVL.

This chain joins TRBV12-3 or TRBV12-4 and TRBJ1-5; D unresolved. The CDR3 covers 13 residues. Trimming removed 6 bases from V and 4 bases from J, with 10 bases in between. The CDR3 here is CASRLGVNQPQHF. DNA for the CDR3: TGTGCCAGCAGACTAGGAGTAAATCAGCCCCAGCATTTT.

V gene TRBV3-1 (or the pseudogene TRBV3-2) combines with J gene TRBJ2-7; 7 bases agree with TRBD1. This CDR3 is 15 amino acids long. J gave up 4 bases and V 0 bases, and 6 bases lay outside the gene matches. Looked up from germline, CDR1 is LGHDT and CDR2 is YNNKEL (reference sequence). CDR3 protein: CASSQDPGGIYEQYF. CDR3 nucleotides: TGTGCCAGCAGCCAAGACCCAGGGGGAATATACGAGCAGTACTTC.

This clone has a single count. J is TRBJ2-1 and V is TRBV28; 7 bases fit TRBD1. This CDR3 is built from 14 residues. Trimming cost V 6 bases and J 5 bases; bases outside gene matches: 7. The germline CDR1 and CDR2 sequences are MDHEN and SYDVKM. In DNA, the CDR3 is TGTGCCAGCAGCCCTTACAGGGGCCACAATGAGCAGTTCTTC. Its translation is CASSPYRGHNEQFF.

The V call is TRBV28, the J call TRBJ1-1, with TRBD1 identical over 8 bases. Trimming removed 6 bases from V and 7 bases from J; junction bases left unmatched: 13. CDR1 and CDR2 (germline): MDHEN, SYDVKM. The CDR3 consists of 15 residues. The CDR3 nucleotides read TGTGCCAGCAGCCTTCAGGGGGGACAGGAATTTGAAGCTTTCTTT. It encodes CASSLQGGQEFEAFF.

The chain joins TRBV7-9 to TRBJ1-1; D gene unclear. The length of the CDR3 is 15 residues. Per the germline V gene, CDR1 is SEHNR and CDR2 is FQNEAQ (reference sequence). Trimming removed 0 bases from V and 3 bases from J, with 11 bases in between. CDR3 coding DNA: TGTGCCAGCAGCTTAGCGGCGGGTAGACACACTGAAGCTTTCTTT. Its translation: CASSLAAGRHTEAFF.

V is TRBV6-6 and J is TRBJ1-5, with TRBD1 identical over 12 bases. Germline CDR1 is MNHNY and CDR2 is SVGAGI (reference sequence). Losses at the gene ends were 0 bases for V and 7 bases for J; bases not matched to a gene: 4. CDR3 length equals 16 residues. CDR3 DNA sequence: TGTGCCAGCAGTTACTCGGGACAGGGGGCAGGACAGCCCCAGCATTTT. Amino acid sequence: CASSYSGQGAGQPQHF.

This clone was seen just once. This chain links TRBV25-1 with TRBJ1-2, with D maybe TRBD1 (6 bases). Germline CDR1 and CDR2: MGHDK and SYGVNS. Trimming stripped 3 bases from V and 6 bases from J, with 11 bases between. The length of the CDR3 is 13 residues. The CDR3 region has the DNA TGTGCCAGCAGTGACAGGGGATGGAATGGCTACACCTTC. Its translation is CASSDRGWNGYTF.

The chain links TRBV4-2 to TRBJ1-6; maybe TRBD1 (5 bases). V was trimmed by 1 base and J by 8 bases, leaving 6 bases between them. This CDR3 region has 13 residues. In germline, CDR1 is LGHNA, CDR2 YNFKEQ. The CDR3 sequence is CASSQGGDSPLHF. In nucleotides, the CDR3 is TGTGCCAGCAGCCAAGGGGGGGATTCACCCCTCCACTTT.

This clone appeared a single time. The chain joins TRBV3-1 (or the pseudogene TRBV3-2) to TRBJ2-3; no definite D call. The CDR3 is 14 amino acids. V was shortened by 0 bases and J by 8 bases, with 12 bases between the two germline ends. Germline CDR1 LGHDT, CDR2 YNNKEL (reference sequence). CDR3 amino acids: CASSQDNKRGTQYF. Here the CDR3 DNA reads TGTGCCAGCAGCCAAGACAATAAGCGCGGTACGCAGTATTTT.

This clone was counted a few times. The chain is built from TRBV7-9 and TRBJ1-1; D may be TRBD1 (5 bases). Germline values: CDR1 SEHNR, CDR2 FQNEAQ (reference sequence). This CDR3 contains 14 residues. V was clipped by 3 bases and J by 4 bases, with 12 bases between them. The CDR3 here is CASSFFQGSTEAFF. In DNA form, the CDR3 reads TGTGCCAGCAGCTTTTTTCAGGGAAGCACTGAAGCTTTCTTT.

This clone was detected only a few times. The V call is TRBV4-1, the J call TRBJ2-7; D uncertain. The CDR3 totals 14 residues. V was trimmed by 2 bases and J by 0 bases, leaving 8 bases between them. Germline CDR1 and CDR2: MGHRA and YSYEKL. The CDR3 protein is CASSQSPLSYEQYF. The CDR3 nucleotides read TGCGCCAGCAGCCAAAGCCCTCTCTCCTACGAGCAGTACTTC.

V is TRBV3-1 (or the pseudogene TRBV3-2) and J is TRBJ2-7; TRBD2 matches at 7 bases. Germline values: CDR1 LGHDT, CDR2 YNNKEL (reference sequence). Trimming took 4 bases from V and 4 from J; bases not matched to a gene: 10. CDR3 size: 15 residues. The CDR3: CASSRGSGLVYEQYF. CDR3 coding DNA: TGTGCCAGCAGCCGAGGTTCCGGACTAGTTTACGAGCAGTACTTC.